This T cell receptor beta chain was sequenced during a study of cytomegalovirus exposure and HLA in healthy donors. Findings and caveats of the study: High sensitivity and specificity were reportedly achieved when the classifier diagnosed cytomegalovirus status. Subsequent analysis found a tendency for first-cohort TCR clusters to co-occur within the approximately 130 validation repertoires.

Method: immunoSEQ multiplex PCR; TCRdb's copy keeps in-frame clones and lacks some. The sample includes under 100,000 clones, 96% of them seen just once. The germline CDR1 and CDR2 sequences are MRHNA and SNTAGT. J gave up 1 base and V 6 bases, and 7 bases lay outside the gene matches. The CDR3 runs to 15 residues. Concerning this clone: Its antigen is unidentified.

The donors were members of the validation cohort comprising 120 subjects, separate from the roughly 700-subject first cohort. The sample consisted of PBMCs. The V call is TRBV6-4, the J call TRBJ1-1, with 8 positions matching TRBD1. This clonotype originated in a man aged 18 to 30 in good health and CMV-seronegative. The CDR3 sequence is CASSARQGTNTEAFF. As DNA, the CDR3 is TGTGCCAGCAGCGCCCGACAGGGGACGAACACTGAAGCTTTCTTT.